Sequencing of this TCR beta chain was carried out in a study of blood T cell repertoires in COVID-19. Sequenced by immunoSEQ multiplex PCR; TCRdb stores in-frame clones only, minus some. The data hold 150,000 to 200,000 clones, with approximately 85% observed a single time. This clone appeared once. The CDR3 spans 12 residues. V was trimmed by 5 bases and J by 3 bases, leaving 11 bases between them. Germline CDR1 SQVTM, CDR2 ANQGSEA. This clonotype originated in a man in his sixties who had recovered from COVID-19. The chain is built from TRBV29-1 and TRBJ2-7; a weak D match, TRBD1 (5 bases). The specimen was peripheral blood. CDR3 sequence (DNA): TGCAGCGTTAACGACAGATACTACGAGCAGTACTTC. Protein: CSVNDRYYEQYF.